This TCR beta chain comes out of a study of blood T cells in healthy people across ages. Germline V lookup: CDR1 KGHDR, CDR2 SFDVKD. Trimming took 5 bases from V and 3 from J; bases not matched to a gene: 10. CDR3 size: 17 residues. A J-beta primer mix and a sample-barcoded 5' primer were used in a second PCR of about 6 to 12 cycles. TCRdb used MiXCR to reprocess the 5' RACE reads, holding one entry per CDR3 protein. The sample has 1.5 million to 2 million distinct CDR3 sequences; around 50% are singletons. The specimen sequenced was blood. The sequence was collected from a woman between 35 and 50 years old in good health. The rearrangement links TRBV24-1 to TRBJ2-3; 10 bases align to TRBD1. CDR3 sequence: CATSATGPGQGTDTQYF. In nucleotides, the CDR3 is TGTGCCACCAGTGCGACTGGACCGGGACAGGGGACAGATACGCAGTATTTT.